This record covers a single TCR beta chain. A junction boundary mismatches the germline segment, possibly from a read error. The sample comes from a study of tumor and adjacent non-tumor tissue in lung cancer. This sample's RNA came from whole unsorted tissue. The CDR3 length is 15 residues. The germline gives CDR1 MGHRA, CDR2 YSYEKL. Three rounds of nested PCR, following a modified ARM-PCR protocol, produced the TCRbeta library. TCRdb processed the multiplex PCR reads anew with MiXCR; each CDR3 protein has one entry. The sample carries fewer than 85,000 distinct CDR3 sequences, 60% to 85% recorded once.

V usage is TRBV4-1 and J usage is TRBJ1-5; D is ambiguous. This clonotype was sampled from a woman in her fifties or sixties with non-small cell lung cancer. Sequencing input: lung tumor tissue. The CDR3 loop is CACSQVPASNQPQHF. In DNA, the CDR3 is TGCGCCTGCAGCCAAGTTCCGGCGTCCAACCAGCCCCAGCATTTT.